The TCR beta chain under discussion was sequenced for a study of patients and donors after allogeneic stem cell transplantation. One entry per CDR3 protein, called by TCRdb with MiXCR from the RT-PCR reads. Of 90,000 to 130,000 distinct CDR3 sequences listed, less than 45% were seen once; the top ten hold around 26%. The sample holds many counts of this clonotype. The CDR3 extends over 14 amino acids. Germline V gene sequence: CDR1 MNHEY, CDR2 SVGEGT. V lost 6 bases and J lost 1, with 12 bases in between. The chain joins TRBV6-2 or TRBV6-3 to TRBJ1-1; a weak D match, TRBD1 (5 bases). The receptor was isolated from a human donor who was either an allogeneic HSCT recipient or a stem cell or donor lymphocyte infusion donor (not recorded which). It is not recorded whose cells these are; they may come from a transplant donor. Sequenced material: blood, either unsorted or a sorted T cell fraction (not recorded which). The CDR3 loop reads CASSSGLKNTEAFF. The CDR3 coding sequence is TGTGCCAGCAGCTCGGGGCTGAAGAACACTGAAGCTTTCTTT.